This T cell receptor (beta chain) was sequenced during a study of shared clonotypes between healthy human individuals. Generated by immunoSEQ multiplex PCR, the TCRdb table keeps only in-frame clones and is missing some. This table holds some 530,000 clones, over 75% found once. CDR3 length: 20 residues. V dropped 1 base and J dropped 5; count of bases not matched to a gene: 15. Germline V gives CDR1 SGDLS, CDR2 YYNGEE. This receptor was taken from a woman aged 40 to 55 in good health. Some clones in this sample may be carry-over from other donors' samples. Sequenced input: PBMCs. The chain uses TRBV9 and TRBJ2-1; TRBD2 agrees at 13 bases. The CDR3 nucleotides are TGTGCCAGCAGCGTACCCCCGACTCCGGGACTAGCGGGACCAGACAATGAGCAGTTCTTC. Its protein product is CASSVPPTPGLAGPDNEQFF. Using reference TRBV9 and TRBJ2-1 for the parts outside the CDR3, the full variable domain is DSGVTQTPKHLITATGQRVTLRCSPRSGDLSVYWYQQSLDQGLQFLIQYYNGEERAKGNILERFSAQQFPDLHSELNLSSLELGDSALYFCASSVPPTPGLAGPDNEQFFGPGTRLTVL.